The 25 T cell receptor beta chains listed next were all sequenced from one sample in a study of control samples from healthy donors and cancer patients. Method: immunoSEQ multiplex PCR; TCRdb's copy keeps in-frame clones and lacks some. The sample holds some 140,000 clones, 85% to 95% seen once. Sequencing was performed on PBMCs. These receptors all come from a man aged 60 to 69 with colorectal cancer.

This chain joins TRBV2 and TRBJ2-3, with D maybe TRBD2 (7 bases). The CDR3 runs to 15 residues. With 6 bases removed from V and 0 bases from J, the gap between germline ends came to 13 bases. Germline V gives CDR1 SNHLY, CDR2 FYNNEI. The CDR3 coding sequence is TGTGCCAGCAGGGAGGGGGGGTTCAGCACAGATACGCAGTATTTT. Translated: CASREGGFSTDTQYF.

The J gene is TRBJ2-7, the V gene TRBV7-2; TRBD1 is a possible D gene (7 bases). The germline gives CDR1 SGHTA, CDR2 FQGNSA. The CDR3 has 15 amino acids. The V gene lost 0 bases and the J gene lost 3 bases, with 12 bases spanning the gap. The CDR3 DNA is TGTGCCAGCAGCTTAGCGGAGGGGGCTATCTACGAGCAGTACTTC. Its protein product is CASSLAEGAIYEQYF.

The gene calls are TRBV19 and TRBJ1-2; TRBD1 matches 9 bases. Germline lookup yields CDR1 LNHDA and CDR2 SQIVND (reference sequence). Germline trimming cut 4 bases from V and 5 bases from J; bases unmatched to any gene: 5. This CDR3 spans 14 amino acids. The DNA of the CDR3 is TGTGCCAGTAGTAGGGGACAGGGTCTATATGGCTACACCTTC. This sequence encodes CASSRGQGLYGYTF.

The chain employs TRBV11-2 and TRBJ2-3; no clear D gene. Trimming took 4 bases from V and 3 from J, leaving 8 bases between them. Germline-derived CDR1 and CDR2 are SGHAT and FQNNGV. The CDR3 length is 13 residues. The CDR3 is CASSSAGTDTQYF. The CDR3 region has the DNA TGTGCCAGCAGCTCGGCCGGGACAGATACGCAGTATTTT.

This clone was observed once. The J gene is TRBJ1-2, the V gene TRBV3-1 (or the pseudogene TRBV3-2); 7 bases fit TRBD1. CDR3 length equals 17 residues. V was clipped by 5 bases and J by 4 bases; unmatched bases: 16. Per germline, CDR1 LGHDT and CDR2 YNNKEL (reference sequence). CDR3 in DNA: TGTGCCAGCAGCGCTCACAGGGGCCTCCGAGGGATCTATGGCTACACCTTC. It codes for CASSAHRGLRGIYGYTF.

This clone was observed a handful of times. The CDR3 is CASSQELTSGGSEQFF. The CDR3 coding sequence is TGTGCCAGCAGCCAAGAACTAACTAGCGGGGGGAGTGAGCAGTTCTTC. The chain employs TRBV3-1 (or the pseudogene TRBV3-2) and TRBJ2-1; 12 bases fit TRBD2. Germline V lookup: CDR1 LGHDT, CDR2 YNNKEL (reference sequence). V shed 0 bases, J shed 9 bases, and the junction held 6 bases outside the gene matches. The CDR3 is made up of 16 amino acids.

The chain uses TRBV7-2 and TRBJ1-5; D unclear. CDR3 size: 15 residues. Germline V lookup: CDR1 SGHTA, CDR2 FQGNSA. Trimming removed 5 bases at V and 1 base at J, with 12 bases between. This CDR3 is CASSPFLASNQPQHF. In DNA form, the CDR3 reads TGTGCCAGCAGCCCCTTTCTTGCCAGCAATCAGCCCCAGCATTTT.

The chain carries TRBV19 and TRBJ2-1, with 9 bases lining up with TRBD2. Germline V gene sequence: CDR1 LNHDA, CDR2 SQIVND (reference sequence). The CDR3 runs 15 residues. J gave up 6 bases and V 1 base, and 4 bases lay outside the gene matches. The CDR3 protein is CASSIGGTSINEQFF. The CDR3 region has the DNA TGTGCCAGTAGTATAGGCGGGACTAGCATCAATGAGCAGTTCTTC.

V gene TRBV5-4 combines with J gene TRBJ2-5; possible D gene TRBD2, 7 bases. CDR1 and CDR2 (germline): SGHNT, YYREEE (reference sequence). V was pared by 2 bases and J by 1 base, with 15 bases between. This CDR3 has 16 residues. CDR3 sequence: CASSLGGGYTQETQYF. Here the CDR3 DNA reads TGTGCCAGCAGCTTAGGGGGGGGGTATACCCAAGAGACCCAGTACTTC.

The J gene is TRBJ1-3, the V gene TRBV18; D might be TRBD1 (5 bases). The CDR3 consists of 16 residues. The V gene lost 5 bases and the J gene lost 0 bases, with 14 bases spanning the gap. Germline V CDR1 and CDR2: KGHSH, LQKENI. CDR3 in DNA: TGTGCCAGCTCATCCTCAGGGTCTTCCTCTGGAAACACCATATATTTT. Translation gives CASSSSGSSSGNTIYF.

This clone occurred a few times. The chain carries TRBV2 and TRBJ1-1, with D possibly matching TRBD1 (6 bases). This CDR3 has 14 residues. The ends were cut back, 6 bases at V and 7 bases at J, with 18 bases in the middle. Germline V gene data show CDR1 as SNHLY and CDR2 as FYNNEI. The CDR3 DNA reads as TGTGCCAGCAGCCCGACTTTCGTAGGGGGTGAAGCTTTCTTT. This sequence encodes CASSPTFVGGEAFF.

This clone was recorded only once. This CDR3 is CASSQDVTRPGELFF. The CDR3 DNA follows: TGTGCCAGCAGCCAAGATGTGACTAGGCCCGGGGAGCTGTTTTTT. The rearrangement links TRBV3-1 (or the pseudogene TRBV3-2) to TRBJ2-2; perhaps TRBD2 as D (6 bases). From germline, CDR1 is LGHDT and CDR2 YNNKEL (reference sequence). CDR3 length: 15 residues. Trimming shortened V by 0 bases and J by 6 bases, and 11 bases separated the two germline ends.

In nucleotides, the CDR3 is TGTGCCAGCAACGAAGGACAGGGTCAGCCCCAGCATTTT. It translates to CASNEGQGQPQHF. The rearrangement links TRBV12-3 or TRBV12-4 to TRBJ1-5, with 8 bases fitting TRBD1. After removal of 7 bases from V and 6 bases from J, the junction contained 5 bases not matched to a gene. This CDR3 is built from 13 residues.

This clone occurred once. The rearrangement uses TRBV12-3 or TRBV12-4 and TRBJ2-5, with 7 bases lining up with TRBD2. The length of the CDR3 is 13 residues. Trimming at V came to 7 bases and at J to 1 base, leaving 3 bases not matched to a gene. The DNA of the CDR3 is TGTGCCAGCACCGTAGCGGGCCAAGAGACCCAGTACTTC. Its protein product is CASTVAGQETQYF.

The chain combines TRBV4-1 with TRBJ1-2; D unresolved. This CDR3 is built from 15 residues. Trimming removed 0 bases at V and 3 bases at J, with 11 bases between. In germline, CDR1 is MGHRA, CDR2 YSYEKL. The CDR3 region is CASSQDPGRDYGYTF. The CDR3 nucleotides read TGCGCCAGCAGCCAAGATCCCGGGCGGGACTATGGCTACACCTTC.

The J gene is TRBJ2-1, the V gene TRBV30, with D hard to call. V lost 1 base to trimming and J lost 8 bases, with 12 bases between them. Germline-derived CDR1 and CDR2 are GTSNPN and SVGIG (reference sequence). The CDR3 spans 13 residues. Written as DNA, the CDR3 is TGTGCCTGGAGTGACCAGTTCTCCTATGAGCAGTTCTTC. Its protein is CAWSDQFSYEQFF.

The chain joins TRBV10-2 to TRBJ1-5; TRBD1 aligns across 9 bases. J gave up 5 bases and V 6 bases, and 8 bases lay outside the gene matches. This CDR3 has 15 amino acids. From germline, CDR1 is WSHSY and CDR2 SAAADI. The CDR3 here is CASSENDRGYQPQHF. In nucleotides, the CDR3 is TGCGCCAGCAGCGAAAACGACAGGGGGTATCAGCCCCAGCATTTT.

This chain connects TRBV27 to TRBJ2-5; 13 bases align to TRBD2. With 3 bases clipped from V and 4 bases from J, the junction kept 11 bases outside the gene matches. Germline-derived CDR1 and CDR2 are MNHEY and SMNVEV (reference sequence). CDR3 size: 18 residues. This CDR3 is CASSFLGTSGVPPETQYF. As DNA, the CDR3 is TGTGCCAGCAGTTTCCTCGGGACTAGCGGGGTACCTCCAGAGACCCAGTACTTC.

The DNA for the CDR3 is TGTGCCATCAGGCGGGGGCTGAATGAGCAGTTCTTC. Protein sequence: CAIRRGLNEQFF. The chain recombines TRBV7-9 with TRBJ2-1; D might be TRBD2 (7 bases). CDR1 is SEHNR and CDR2 is FQNEAQ in the germline V gene (reference sequence). The CDR3 runs 12 residues. Deletions cut 10 bases from V and 7 bases from J, with 14 bases between. The full variable domain, with the rest looked up from reference TRBV7-9 and TRBJ2-1, is DTGVSQNPRHKITKRGQNVTFRCDPISEHNRLYWYRQTLGQGPEFLTYFQNEAQLEKSRLLSDRFSAERPKGSFSTLEIQRTEQGDSAMYLCAIRRGLNEQFFGPGTRLTVL.

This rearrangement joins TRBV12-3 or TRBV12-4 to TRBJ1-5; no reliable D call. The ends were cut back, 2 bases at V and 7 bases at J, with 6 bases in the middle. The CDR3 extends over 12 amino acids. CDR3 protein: CASSLMGQPQHF. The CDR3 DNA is TGTGCCAGCAGTTTAATGGGGCAGCCCCAGCATTTT.

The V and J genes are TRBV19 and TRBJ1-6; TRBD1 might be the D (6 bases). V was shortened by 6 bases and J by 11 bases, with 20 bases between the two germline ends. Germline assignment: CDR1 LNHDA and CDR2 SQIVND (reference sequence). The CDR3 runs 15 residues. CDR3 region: CASRLLQGGETPLHF. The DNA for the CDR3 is TGTGCCAGTAGATTGCTACAGGGAGGCGAAACACCCCTCCACTTT.

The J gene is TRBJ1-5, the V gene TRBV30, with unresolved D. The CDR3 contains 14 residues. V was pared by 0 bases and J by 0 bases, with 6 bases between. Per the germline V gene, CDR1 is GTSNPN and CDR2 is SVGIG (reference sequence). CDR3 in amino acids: CAWSVHSSNQPQHF. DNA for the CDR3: TGTGCCTGGAGTGTACACAGTAGCAATCAGCCCCAGCATTTT.

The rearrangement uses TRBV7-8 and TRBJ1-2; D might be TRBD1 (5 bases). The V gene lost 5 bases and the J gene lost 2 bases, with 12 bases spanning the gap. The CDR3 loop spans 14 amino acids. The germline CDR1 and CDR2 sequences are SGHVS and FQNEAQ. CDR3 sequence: CASSPRQKNYGYTF. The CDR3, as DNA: TGTGCCAGCAGCCCAAGACAGAAGAACTATGGCTACACCTTC.

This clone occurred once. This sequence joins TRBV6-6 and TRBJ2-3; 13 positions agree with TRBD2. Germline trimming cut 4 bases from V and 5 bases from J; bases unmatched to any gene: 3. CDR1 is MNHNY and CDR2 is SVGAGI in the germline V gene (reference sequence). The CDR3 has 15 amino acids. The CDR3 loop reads CASSLLAGGRDTQYF. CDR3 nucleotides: TGTGCCAGCAGTTTACTAGCGGGGGGGCGAGATACGCAGTATTTT.

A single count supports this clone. CDR3 bases: TGTGCCAGCAGTTACCCTGGGGGGGCGAATTCCGGGGAGCTGTTTTTT. Residues: CASSYPGGANSGELFF. The J gene is TRBJ2-2, the V gene TRBV6-2 or TRBV6-3; maybe TRBD2 (7 bases). CDR3 length equals 16 residues. CDR1 and CDR2 (germline): MNHEY, SVGEGT. V dropped 2 bases and J dropped 6 bases, with 16 bases sitting between them.